This TCR beta chain was recorded in a study of blood T cells in healthy people across ages. The CDR3 covers 14 residues. Trimming left V 1 base short and J 9 bases short, with 16 bases between. Germline V gives CDR1 DFQATT, CDR2 SNEGSKA (reference sequence). The table lists this clonotype with many counts. What it binds is not known. The second PCR ran 7 to 11 cycles with a sample-barcoded 5' primer and J-beta primers. Researchers report that a template-switch adaptor with 12 random nucleotides tagged each cDNA molecule. One entry per CDR3 protein results from TCRdb running MiXCR on the 5' RACE reads. The sample holds more than 900,000 distinct CDR3 sequences, 25% to 35% seen once. Study results and caveats: Relative to aged donors, long-lived donors carried more naive CD4+ cells and displayed higher diversity.

All donors came from Russia, were Caucasian and healthy, and spanned ages about 6 to 90. These same records also appear under a second study, on T cells of mothers and their children.

The chain recombines TRBV20-1 with TRBJ2-1; D might be TRBD1 or TRBD2, each matching 5 bases. The sequence came from a woman aged 35 to 49 in good health. Source material: blood. The CDR3, as DNA: TGCAGTGCTAGAGTGGGGACGGGTCGGGGTGAGCAGTTCTTC. Its protein product is CSARVGTGRGEQFF.